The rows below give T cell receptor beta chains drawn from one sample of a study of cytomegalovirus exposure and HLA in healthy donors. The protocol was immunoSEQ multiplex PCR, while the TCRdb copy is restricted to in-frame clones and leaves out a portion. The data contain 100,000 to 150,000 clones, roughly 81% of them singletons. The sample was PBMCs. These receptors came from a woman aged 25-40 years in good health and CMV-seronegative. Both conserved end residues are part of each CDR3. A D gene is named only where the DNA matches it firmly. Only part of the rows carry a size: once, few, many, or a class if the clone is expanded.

CDR3aa: CASSIVSGEFTEAFF
CDR3nt: TGCGCCAGCAGCATCGTCTCAGGGGAGTTCACTGAAGCTTTCTTT
d_gene: .
len: 15
abundance: once
v_gene: TRBV5-1
j_gene: TRBJ1-1

CDR3aa: CASSLMTIPDTQYF
CDR3nt: TGTGCCAGCAGCTTGATGACTATACCAGATACGCAGTATTTT
d_gene: .
len: 14
abundance: .
v_gene: TRBV7-9
j_gene: TRBJ2-3

CDR3aa: CASSLLLRGRDYGYTF
CDR3nt: TGTGCCAGCAGTCTACTCCTCAGGGGGCGCGACTATGGCTACACCTTC
d_gene: TRBD1
len: 16
abundance: .
v_gene: TRBV14
j_gene: TRBJ1-2

CDR3aa: CASSSREGVADTQYF
CDR3nt: TGCGCCAGCAGTTCAAGAGAGGGTGTAGCAGATACGCAGTATTTT
d_gene: .
len: 15
abundance: .
v_gene: TRBV5-1
j_gene: TRBJ2-3

CDR3aa: CASRGQGSHEQYF
CDR3nt: TGTGCCAGCAGGGGACAGGGGTCCCACGAGCAGTACTTC
d_gene: TRBD1
len: 13
abundance: .
v_gene: TRBV11-3
j_gene: TRBJ2-7

CDR3aa: CASSIRGWGGGSEKLFF
CDR3nt: TGTGCCAGTAGTATCAGGGGATGGGGCGGTGGGTCCGAAAAACTGTTTTTT
d_gene: .
len: 17
abundance: few
v_gene: TRBV19
j_gene: TRBJ1-4

CDR3aa: CASSETLWTGAGTGELFF
CDR3nt: TGTGCCAGCAGTGAAACCTTATGGACAGGGGCGGGCACCGGGGAGCTGTTTTTT
d_gene: TRBD1
len: 18
abundance: .
v_gene: TRBV6-1
j_gene: TRBJ2-2

CDR3aa: CASSFLRAQGLFGYTF
CDR3nt: TGTGCCAGCAGCTTCCTTAGGGCCCAGGGTCTATTTGGCTACACCTTC
d_gene: .
len: 16
abundance: .
v_gene: TRBV7-9
j_gene: TRBJ1-2

CDR3aa: CASSEGALDTQYF
CDR3nt: TGTGCCAGCAGTGAGGGGGCGTTAGATACGCAGTATTTT
d_gene: .
len: 13
abundance: once
v_gene: TRBV2
j_gene: TRBJ2-3

CDR3aa: CASSRSGTGGVLQYF
CDR3nt: TGCGCCAGCAGCCGCTCAGGGACAGGGGGCGTCCTGCAGTACTTC
d_gene: TRBD1
len: 15
abundance: .
v_gene: TRBV5-1
j_gene: TRBJ2-7

CDR3aa: CASSSGQAYNTEAFF
CDR3nt: TGTGCCAGCAGCTCCGGACAGGCTTATAACACTGAAGCTTTCTTT
d_gene: TRBD1
len: 15
abundance: .
v_gene: TRBV7-2
j_gene: TRBJ1-1

CDR3aa: CASSSTIVAGGEETQYF
CDR3nt: TGTGCCAGCTCATCGACTATTGTAGCGGGAGGGGAAGAGACCCAGTACTTC
d_gene: TRBD2
len: 17
abundance: few
v_gene: TRBV18
j_gene: TRBJ2-5

CDR3aa: CASSQTRSGTGGESTEAFF
CDR3nt: TGCGCCAGCAGCCAAACAAGGAGTGGGACAGGGGGTGAAAGCACTGAAGCTTTCTTT
d_gene: TRBD1
len: 19
abundance: .
v_gene: TRBV4-1
j_gene: TRBJ1-1

CDR3aa: CASHFSGTDTQYF
CDR3nt: TGTGCCAGCCACTTTAGCGGAACAGATACGCAGTATTTT
d_gene: .
len: 13
abundance: once
v_gene: TRBV6-5
j_gene: TRBJ2-3

CDR3aa: CSARQGRIAFF
CDR3nt: TGCAGTGCTAGACAGGGAAGGATAGCTTTCTTT
d_gene: .
len: 11
abundance: once
v_gene: TRBV20-1
j_gene: TRBJ1-1

CDR3aa: CASSIPSRVSTDTQYF
CDR3nt: TGCGCCAGCAGCATCCCTTCGAGGGTTAGCACAGATACGCAGTATTTT
d_gene: .
len: 16
abundance: .
v_gene: TRBV5-1
j_gene: TRBJ2-3

CDR3aa: CASSTLRGSYEQYF
CDR3nt: TGTGCCAGCAGTACACTTAGGGGGAGCTACGAGCAGTACTTC
d_gene: .
len: 14
abundance: few
v_gene: TRBV25-1
j_gene: TRBJ2-7

CDR3aa: CSVETQGAGELFF
CDR3nt: TGCAGCGTTGAAACTCAGGGGGCCGGGGAGCTGTTTTTT
d_gene: TRBD1
len: 13
abundance: once
v_gene: TRBV29-1
j_gene: TRBJ2-2

CDR3aa: CASSLPRGSSSGANVLTF
CDR3nt: TGTGCCAGCAGCCTCCCCAGGGGGAGTAGCTCTGGGGCCAACGTCCTGACTTTC
d_gene: TRBD1
len: 18
abundance: .
v_gene: TRBV7-2
j_gene: TRBJ2-6

CDR3aa: CASSEGTSGSLEQYF
CDR3nt: TGTGCCAGCAGTGAAGGGACTAGCGGGTCCCTGGAGCAGTACTTC
d_gene: TRBD2
len: 15
abundance: .
v_gene: TRBV6-1
j_gene: TRBJ2-7

CDR3aa: CASREGTPHNSPLHF
CDR3nt: TGTGCCAGTAGAGAGGGTACTCCCCATAATTCACCCCTCCACTTT
d_gene: .
len: 15
abundance: .
v_gene: TRBV19
j_gene: TRBJ1-6

CDR3aa: CSVEARIPHTEAFF
CDR3nt: TGCAGCGTTGAAGCGAGGATACCGCACACTGAAGCTTTCTTT
d_gene: .
len: 14
abundance: .
v_gene: TRBV29-1
j_gene: TRBJ1-1

CDR3aa: CAWTRGVDTQYF
CDR3nt: TGTGCCTGGACGCGGGGGGTGGATACGCAGTATTTT
d_gene: TRBD2
len: 12
abundance: .
v_gene: TRBV30
j_gene: TRBJ2-3

CDR3aa: CASSITQGNSPLHF
CDR3nt: TGTGCCAGTAGTATTACACAGGGGAATTCACCCCTCCACTTT
d_gene: TRBD1
len: 14
abundance: .
v_gene: TRBV19
j_gene: TRBJ1-6

CDR3aa: CASSQQGGFEQYF
CDR3nt: TGTGCCAGCTCCCAGCAGGGGGGATTCGAGCAGTACTTC
d_gene: .
len: 13
abundance: .
v_gene: TRBV7-3
j_gene: TRBJ2-7

CDR3aa: CASTWTSGYEQYF
CDR3nt: TGTGCCAGCACCTGGACTAGCGGTTACGAGCAGTACTTC
d_gene: TRBD2
len: 13
abundance: .
v_gene: TRBV7-2
j_gene: TRBJ2-7

CDR3aa: CAGTGTGAVINEKLFF
CDR3nt: TGTGCCGGTACCGGGACAGGGGCCGTCATTAATGAAAAACTGTTTTTT
d_gene: TRBD1
len: 16
abundance: .
v_gene: TRBV30
j_gene: TRBJ1-4

CDR3aa: CASSLEGIRSGANVLTF
CDR3nt: TGTGCCAGCAGCTTGGAGGGGATTCGATCTGGGGCCAACGTCCTGACTTTC
d_gene: .
len: 17
abundance: .
v_gene: TRBV7-6
j_gene: TRBJ2-6

CDR3aa: CASSPGGRSNQPQHF
CDR3nt: TGTGCCAGCAGCCCCGGGGGTCGAAGCAATCAGCCCCAGCATTTT
d_gene: .
len: 15
abundance: .
v_gene: TRBV6-5
j_gene: TRBJ1-5

CDR3aa: CASSSRTSGGYNEQFF
CDR3nt: TGTGCCAGCAGTTCCCGGACTAGCGGGGGCTACAATGAGCAGTTCTTC
d_gene: TRBD2
len: 16
abundance: .
v_gene: TRBV6-5
j_gene: TRBJ2-1

CDR3aa: CASRQGSSYEQYF
CDR3nt: TGTGCTAGCCGACAGGGTAGCTCCTACGAGCAGTACTTC
d_gene: TRBD1
len: 13
abundance: .
v_gene: TRBV12-5
j_gene: TRBJ2-7

CDR3aa: CAMSGSGYEQYF
CDR3nt: TGTGCCATGAGCGGGAGTGGGTACGAGCAGTACTTC
d_gene: TRBD2
len: 12
abundance: .
v_gene: TRBV5-8
j_gene: TRBJ2-7

CDR3aa: CASSSPTRGGLYEQYF
CDR3nt: TGTGCCAGCAGTTCTCCAACGCGGGGAGGGCTCTACGAGCAGTACTTC
d_gene: TRBD2
len: 16
abundance: .
v_gene: TRBV6-5
j_gene: TRBJ2-7

CDR3aa: CATSRDVVGYTF
CDR3nt: TGTGCCACCAGCAGAGATGTCGTGGGCTACACCTTC
d_gene: .
len: 12
abundance: .
v_gene: TRBV15
j_gene: TRBJ1-2

CDR3aa: CAWSLLGGGMAGYTF
CDR3nt: TGTGCCTGGAGTCTCCTGGGGGGAGGGATGGCTGGCTACACCTTC
d_gene: .
len: 15
abundance: .
v_gene: TRBV30
j_gene: TRBJ1-2

CDR3aa: CASSPKEYEQYF
CDR3nt: TGCGCCAGCAGCCCTAAGGAGTACGAGCAGTACTTC
d_gene: .
len: 12
abundance: .
v_gene: TRBV4-1
j_gene: TRBJ2-7

CDR3aa: CASSSGTPQETQYF
CDR3nt: TGTGCCAGCAGCTCCGGGACTCCGCAAGAGACCCAGTACTTC
d_gene: .
len: 14
abundance: .
v_gene: TRBV13
j_gene: TRBJ2-5

CDR3aa: CAWSVKWGRNTEAFF
CDR3nt: TGTGCCTGGAGTGTAAAATGGGGCAGAAACACTGAAGCTTTCTTT
d_gene: .
len: 15
abundance: .
v_gene: TRBV30
j_gene: TRBJ1-1

CDR3aa: CASGAPLAGDPNEQFF
CDR3nt: TGTGCTAGTGGCGCACCACTAGCGGGGGACCCCAATGAGCAGTTCTTC
d_gene: TRBD2
len: 16
abundance: .
v_gene: TRBV12-5
j_gene: TRBJ2-1

CDR3aa: CASSLVGRNNEQFF
CDR3nt: TGTGCCAGCAGCTTAGTTGGCCGAAACAATGAGCAGTTCTTC
d_gene: .
len: 14
abundance: .
v_gene: TRBV7-9
j_gene: TRBJ2-1

CDR3aa: CASSYSRGAKNEQFF
CDR3nt: TGTGCCAGCAGTTATTCCCGCGGGGCCAAAAATGAGCAGTTCTTC
d_gene: .
len: 15
abundance: few
v_gene: TRBV6-5
j_gene: TRBJ2-1

CDR3aa: CASRPRQSAGELFF
CDR3nt: TGTGCCAGTAGACCCCGACAGTCCGCCGGGGAGCTGTTTTTT
d_gene: .
len: 14
abundance: .
v_gene: TRBV19
j_gene: TRBJ2-2

CDR3aa: CASSLGLAGTYEQYF
CDR3nt: TGTGCCAGCAGCTTAGGACTAGCGGGAACTTACGAGCAGTACTTC
d_gene: TRBD2
len: 15
abundance: .
v_gene: TRBV13
j_gene: TRBJ2-7

CDR3aa: CASSWGGRQGPTEQYF
CDR3nt: TGTGCCAGCAGCTGGGGGGGACGACAGGGGCCAACCGAGCAGTACTTC
d_gene: .
len: 16
abundance: .
v_gene: TRBV5-6
j_gene: TRBJ2-7

CDR3aa: CASCLSTSGSHEQYF
CDR3nt: TGTGCCAGCTGCCTTAGCACTAGCGGGAGTCACGAGCAGTACTTC
d_gene: TRBD2
len: 15
abundance: .
v_gene: TRBV7-9
j_gene: TRBJ2-7

CDR3aa: CASSPGGLAGPNEQFF
CDR3nt: TGCGCCAGCAGCCCCGGCGGGCTAGCGGGGCCCAATGAGCAGTTCTTC
d_gene: TRBD2
len: 16
abundance: .
v_gene: TRBV5-1
j_gene: TRBJ2-1

CDR3aa: CSSSLALAGAPVSYNEQFF
CDR3nt: TGTTCCAGCAGCTTAGCGCTAGCGGGAGCACCCGTCTCCTACAATGAGCAGTTCTTC
d_gene: TRBD2
len: 19
abundance: .
v_gene: TRBV7-9
j_gene: TRBJ2-1

CDR3aa: CASKTGASYEQYF
CDR3nt: TGTGCCAGCAAGACAGGGGCCTCCTACGAGCAGTACTTC
d_gene: TRBD1
len: 13
abundance: .
v_gene: TRBV2
j_gene: TRBJ2-7

CDR3aa: CASSEADTDTQYF
CDR3nt: TGCGCCAGCAGTGAGGCAGACACAGATACGCAGTATTTT
d_gene: .
len: 13
abundance: .
v_gene: TRBV10-1
j_gene: TRBJ2-3

CDR3aa: CASSLGTGARLYEQYF
CDR3nt: TGTGCCAGCAGCTTAGGTACGGGAGCCCGTCTCTACGAGCAGTACTTC
d_gene: .
len: 16
abundance: .
v_gene: TRBV7-2
j_gene: TRBJ2-7

CDR3aa: CASSSRLAGPRNEQFF
CDR3nt: TGTGCCAGCAGCTCCCGACTAGCGGGGCCTAGGAATGAGCAGTTCTTC
d_gene: TRBD2
len: 16
abundance: .
v_gene: TRBV7-2
j_gene: TRBJ2-1